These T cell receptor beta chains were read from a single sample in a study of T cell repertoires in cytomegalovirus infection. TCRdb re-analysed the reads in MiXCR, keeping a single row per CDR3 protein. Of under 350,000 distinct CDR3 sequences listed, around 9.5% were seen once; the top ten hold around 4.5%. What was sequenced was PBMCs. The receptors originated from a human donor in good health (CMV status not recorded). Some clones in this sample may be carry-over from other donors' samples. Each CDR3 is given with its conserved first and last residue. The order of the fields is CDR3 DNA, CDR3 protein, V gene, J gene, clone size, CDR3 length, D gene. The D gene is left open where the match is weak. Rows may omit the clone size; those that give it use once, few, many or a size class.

DNA: TGTGCCAGCAGTTACAGGGTCGCGGAGACCCAGTACTTC
CDR3: CASSYRVAETQYF
V: TRBV12-3/TRBV12-4
J: TRBJ2-5
size: .
length: 13
D: .

DNA: TGCGCCAGCAGCAAAGACTGGACTAGCTCGCGGTCTAACATTCAGTACTTC
CDR3: CASSKDWTSSRSNIQYF
V: TRBV4-3
J: TRBJ2-4
size: .
length: 17
D: TRBD2

DNA: TGTGCCAACCGGGACAGGCCCGACGGGTATGGCTACACCTTC
CDR3: CANRDRPDGYGYTF
V: TRBV10-3
J: TRBJ1-2
size: few
length: 14
D: TRBD1

DNA: TGTGCCAGCAAACCGGGGGCAGATACGCAGTATTTT
CDR3: CASKPGADTQYF
V: TRBV7-2
J: TRBJ2-3
size: many
length: 12
D: .

DNA: TGTGCCAGCAGCCCTAGTGGGGCGGGACTAGGGGACAATGAGCAGTTCTTC
CDR3: CASSPSGAGLGDNEQFF
V: TRBV7-2
J: TRBJ2-1
size: many
length: 17
D: TRBD2

DNA: TGTGCCAGCAGCTTAACAGGGGAAGGCACTGAAGCTTTCTTT
CDR3: CASSLTGEGTEAFF
V: TRBV7-6
J: TRBJ1-1
size: few
length: 14
D: TRBD1

DNA: TGTGCCAGCAGGACAGGGTCGTCATCCTATGAGCAGTTCTTC
CDR3: CASRTGSSSYEQFF
V: TRBV7-8
J: TRBJ2-1
size: few
length: 14
D: TRBD1

DNA: TGTGCCAGCAGCCAACATGCAGGGGGATACAATGAGCAGTTCTTC
CDR3: CASSQHAGGYNEQFF
V: TRBV4-2
J: TRBJ2-1
size: many
length: 15
D: TRBD1

DNA: TGTGCCAGCAGTTTATTTCACGGGAGAGAAAATGAGCAGTTCTTC
CDR3: CASSLFHGRENEQFF
V: TRBV12-3/TRBV12-4
J: TRBJ2-1
size: few
length: 15
D: .

DNA: TGTGCCAGCGGGCACAGGGTCCATGGCTACACCTTC
CDR3: CASGHRVHGYTF
V: TRBV5-6
J: TRBJ1-2
size: many
length: 12
D: .

DNA: TGCGCCAGCAGCCAAGATGGGTCGGGCGAGCAGTACTTC
CDR3: CASSQDGSGEQYF
V: TRBV4-3
J: TRBJ2-7
size: .
length: 13
D: .

DNA: TGTGCCATCACCCAGGACAGGGGGTGGACTGAAGCTTTCTTT
CDR3: CAITQDRGWTEAFF
V: TRBV10-3
J: TRBJ1-1
size: .
length: 14
D: TRBD1

DNA: TGCAGTGTCGGGACAGGGTGGGACACTGAAGCTTTCTTT
CDR3: CSVGTGWDTEAFF
V: TRBV20-1
J: TRBJ1-1
size: .
length: 13
D: TRBD1

DNA: TGTGCCAGCAGCCGACATCAGAATACAGGGAGGAACACTGAAGCTTTCTTT
CDR3: CASSRHQNTGRNTEAFF
V: TRBV7-9
J: TRBJ1-1
size: many
length: 17
D: .

DNA: TGTGCCAGCAGCCGACAGGGGGTGGGGACAGATACGCAGTATTTT
CDR3: CASSRQGVGTDTQYF
V: TRBV7-2
J: TRBJ2-3
size: .
length: 15
D: TRBD1

DNA: TGTGCCAGCAGTTTCCCGGGACGGTTCTCTGGAAACACCATATATTTT
CDR3: CASSFPGRFSGNTIYF
V: TRBV28
J: TRBJ1-3
size: many
length: 16
D: .

DNA: TGTGCCAGCAGGAAAGTGGGACAAAACATTCAGTACTTC
CDR3: CASRKVGQNIQYF
V: TRBV6-1
J: TRBJ2-4
size: .
length: 13
D: .

DNA: TGCAGTGCTCCCTATAGCGGGAGTTCAAGATCCTACGAGCAGTACTTC
CDR3: CSAPYSGSSRSYEQYF
V: TRBV20-1
J: TRBJ2-7
size: few
length: 16
D: TRBD2

DNA: TGTGCCAGCAGCTTAGGCAGGGTGAATTCACCCCTCCACTTT
CDR3: CASSLGRVNSPLHF
V: TRBV7-2
J: TRBJ1-6
size: many
length: 14
D: .

DNA: TGCAGCGGCACAGGGTTAGGCAGTGGCTACACCTTC
CDR3: CSGTGLGSGYTF
V: TRBV29-1
J: TRBJ1-2
size: .
length: 12
D: .

DNA: TGTGCCAGCAGTTCTCAACAAATAACTAGCGGGGAGACGGGGGAGCAGTTCTTC
CDR3: CASSSQQITSGETGEQFF
V: TRBV27
J: TRBJ2-1
size: many
length: 18
D: TRBD2

DNA: TGTGCCAGCAGCCCCGAGGGGCTCTCTTATGGTACGCAAGAGACCCAGTACTTC
CDR3: CASSPEGLSYGTQETQYF
V: TRBV7-9
J: TRBJ2-5
size: many
length: 18
D: .

DNA: TGTGCCAGCAGTATCTATGCGAACACCGGGGAGCTGTTTTTT
CDR3: CASSIYANTGELFF
V: TRBV28
J: TRBJ2-2
size: .
length: 14
D: .

DNA: TGTGCCAGCAGTTTTCGGGGGTGGGAGACCCAGTACTTC
CDR3: CASSFRGWETQYF
V: TRBV12-3/TRBV12-4
J: TRBJ2-5
size: many
length: 13
D: .

DNA: TGTGCCAGTTGGGGAGGGATTCGAACCTCTGGAAACACCATATATTTT
CDR3: CASWGGIRTSGNTIYF
V: TRBV19
J: TRBJ1-3
size: many
length: 16
D: .

DNA: TGTGCCAGCAGCGGACAGAACTATGGCTACACCTTC
CDR3: CASSGQNYGYTF
V: TRBV12-3/TRBV12-4
J: TRBJ1-2
size: .
length: 12
D: .

DNA: TGTGCCAGCAGTTGCAATATGGGGACAGTCAGCAATCAGCCCCAGCATTTT
CDR3: CASSCNMGTVSNQPQHF
V: TRBV6-6
J: TRBJ1-5
size: .
length: 17
D: TRBD1

DNA: TGCGCCAGCAGCCAAGAAAGGGGGGTAGCCAAAAACATTCAGTACTTC
CDR3: CASSQERGVAKNIQYF
V: TRBV4-1
J: TRBJ2-4
size: few
length: 16
D: .

DNA: TGTGCCAGCAGCTTCGGCCGCACAGATACGCAGTATTTT
CDR3: CASSFGRTDTQYF
V: TRBV5-4
J: TRBJ2-3
size: many
length: 13
D: .

DNA: TGTGCCAGCACCCCCTGGACAGGGCTTGAAGCTTTCTTT
CDR3: CASTPWTGLEAFF
V: TRBV11-2
J: TRBJ1-1
size: few
length: 13
D: TRBD1

DNA: TGTGCCAGCACCGGACTAGCGGGAGATGGCGATGAGCAGTTCTTC
CDR3: CASTGLAGDGDEQFF
V: TRBV6-2/TRBV6-3
J: TRBJ2-1
size: .
length: 15
D: TRBD2

DNA: TGTGCCAGCAGCTTTGGTGGCCGGAGGACAGTCTTCATGAACACTGAAGCTTTCTTT
CDR3: CASSFGGRRTVFMNTEAFF
V: TRBV7-2
J: TRBJ1-1
size: many
length: 19
D: .

DNA: TGTGCCAGCAGTTACTCTCGCGGCCTGAACACTGAAGCTTTCTTT
CDR3: CASSYSRGLNTEAFF
V: TRBV6-5
J: TRBJ1-1
size: .
length: 15
D: .

DNA: TGCAGTGCTAGAGATTCAAGGGTAGGGTATAATGAGCAGTTCTTC
CDR3: CSARDSRVGYNEQFF
V: TRBV20-1
J: TRBJ2-1
size: .
length: 15
D: .

DNA: TGTGCCAGCAGTCCTTCATGGACAGGGGATGACCCTAGCAATCAGCCCCAGCATTTT
CDR3: CASSPSWTGDDPSNQPQHF
V: TRBV12-3/TRBV12-4
J: TRBJ1-5
size: .
length: 19
D: TRBD1

DNA: TGTGCCAGCAGCTCCCCTCGCCTAGCGGGAGCCTCGAACACCGGGGAGCTGTTTTTT
CDR3: CASSSPRLAGASNTGELFF
V: TRBV7-2
J: TRBJ2-2
size: many
length: 19
D: TRBD2

DNA: TGTGCCAGCAGCTGGGATTACAGAACAGATACGCAGTATTTT
CDR3: CASSWDYRTDTQYF
V: TRBV11-2
J: TRBJ2-3
size: many
length: 14
D: .

DNA: TGTGCCAGCAGCGTGGGGCAGGGGGCTAAACTTTACAATGAGCAGTTCTTC
CDR3: CASSVGQGAKLYNEQFF
V: TRBV27
J: TRBJ2-1
size: .
length: 17
D: TRBD1

DNA: TGTGCCAGCAGCGCCTCCGGGCAGGGGGCCGGAAAACTGTTTTTT
CDR3: CASSASGQGAGKLFF
V: TRBV5-4
J: TRBJ1-4
size: many
length: 15
D: TRBD1

DNA: TGTGCCAGCAGTTTATCGGACTTCTCCTACGAGCAGTACTTC
CDR3: CASSLSDFSYEQYF
V: TRBV28
J: TRBJ2-7
size: .
length: 14
D: .

DNA: TGTGCCAGCATTCGTACGGCTGGAAACACCATATATTTT
CDR3: CASIRTAGNTIYF
V: TRBV7-9
J: TRBJ1-3
size: few
length: 13
D: .

DNA: TGTGCCAGCAGCCCCACAGCCGGGACAGGGAACTATGGCTACACCTTC
CDR3: CASSPTAGTGNYGYTF
V: TRBV7-9
J: TRBJ1-2
size: many
length: 16
D: TRBD1